Below are 7 T cell receptor beta chains sequenced from a single sample in a study of T-cell reconstitution after alpha-beta-depleted transplantation in children. Unique molecular identifiers tagged the TCRbeta library. One entry per CDR3 protein, called by TCRdb with MiXCR from the PCR reads. The sample gives just under 350,000 distinct CDR3 sequences, roughly 15% of which show up once; around 43% is in the top ten. The material sequenced was PBMCs, mostly from graft donor cells, taken 360 days after TCRalphabeta/CD19-depleted stem cell transplant. The receptors stem from a male patient between 2 and 10 years old who had a stem cell transplant for acute lymphoblastic leukemia, so the T cells may come from the graft donor.

The V gene is TRBV7-9, the J gene TRBJ2-1; D is uncertain. The CDR3 is made up of 12 amino acids. CDR1 is SEHNR and CDR2 is FQNEAQ in the germline V gene (reference sequence). The V and J ends lost 6 bases and 6 bases respectively, with 9 bases between them. The DNA for the CDR3 is TGTGCCAGCAGGCCTAAGACCAATGAGCAGTTCTTC. Protein sequence: CASRPKTNEQFF.

This clonotype was picked up many times. CDR3 in amino acids: CASSFSGTSTDTQYF. The CDR3 coding sequence is TGCGCCAGCAGCTTTAGCGGGACTAGCACAGATACGCAGTATTTT. The genes are TRBV5-1 and TRBJ2-3; 8 positions match TRBD2. Germline assignment: CDR1 SGHRS and CDR2 YFSETQ. The CDR3 runs 15 residues. Trimming took 2 bases from V and 0 from J; bases not matched to a gene: 2.

This clonotype was detected ten times or more. The rearrangement joins TRBV6-5 to TRBJ1-6; D gene ambiguous. V was cut by 8 bases and J by 6 bases, with 11 bases left in between. The CDR3 contains 13 residues. CDR1 is MNHEY and CDR2 is SVGAGI in the germline V gene. CDR3 loop: CASGRARNSPLHF. The CDR3 coding sequence is TGTGCCAGCGGGAGAGCTCGTAATTCACCCCTCCACTTT.

This clonotype was observed at least ten times. The V call is TRBV15, the J call TRBJ2-7; a weak D match, TRBD1 (6 bases). V lost 0 bases, J lost 5 bases, and 14 bases lay in between. The CDR3 has 15 amino acids. Germline V gene sequence: CDR1 LNHNV, CDR2 YYDKDF (reference sequence). The CDR3 nucleotides are TGTGCCACCAGCAGAGATGGTACAGGGAGCGACGAGCAGTACTTC. Protein product: CATSRDGTGSDEQYF.

This clonotype has only a few counts. The genes are TRBV5-1 and TRBJ1-1; maybe TRBD1 (5 bases). The V gene's germline CDR1 is SGHRS and CDR2 YFSETQ. V lost 7 bases to trimming and J lost 0 bases, with 13 bases between them. This CDR3 has 14 amino acids. DNA of the CDR3: TGCGCCAGCGAACCCGGACAAATGAACACTGAAGCTTTCTTT. Its protein is CASEPGQMNTEAFF. The variable domain in full, with the rest retrieved from reference TRBV5-1 and TRBJ1-1, is KAGVTQTPRYLIKTRGQQVTLSCSPISGHRSVSWYQQTPGQGLQFLFEYFSETQRNKGNFPGRFSGRQFSNSRSEMNVSTLELGDSALYLCASEPGQMNTEAFFGQGTRLTVV.

This chain joins TRBV7-2 and TRBJ1-2; unclear D gene. The CDR3 spans 14 residues. The V gene's germline CDR1 is SGHTA and CDR2 FQGNSA. The V end lost 3 bases, the J end lost 6 bases, and 14 bases lay between the germline ends. This CDR3 reads CASSFTAFKDGYTF. The CDR3, as DNA: TGTGCCAGCAGCTTTACCGCCTTTAAAGATGGCTACACCTTC. The complete variable domain, with remaining parts taken from reference TRBV7-2 and TRBJ1-2, reads GAGVSQSPSNKVTEKGKDVELRCDPISGHTALYWYRQSLGQGLEFLIYFQGNSAPDKSGLPSDRFSAERTGGSVSTLTIQRTQQEDSAVYLCASSFTAFKDGYTFGSGTRLTVV.

This clonotype was detected only a few times. The chain couples TRBV28 to TRBJ2-5, with TRBD2 as a possible D gene (6 bases). V lost 2 bases and J lost 4, with 14 bases in between. This CDR3 contains 15 residues. CDR1 is MDHEN and CDR2 is SYDVKM in the germline V gene. The CDR3 nucleotides read TGTGCCAGCAGTTTACGGGGGTGGAGGGCAGAGACCCAGTACTTC. This translates into CASSLRGWRAETQYF.